Below are 27 T cell receptor beta chains sequenced from a single sample in a study of identical twins. MiXCR, run by TCRdb on the 5' RACE reads, gives a single entry per CDR3 protein. The profile shows 200,000 to 250,000 distinct CDR3 sequences, 7.5% of them singletons. The sample was also linked to a second study, of yellow fever vaccine responses in identical twins.

Sequencing was carried out using memory (CD45RO+) T cells sorted from blood. These receptor sequences come from a woman aged 18-29 years in good health.

This clonotype was recorded a few times. The genes are TRBV7-2 and TRBJ2-7; TRBD2 agrees at 8 bases. The length of the CDR3 is 14 residues. Germline-derived CDR1 and CDR2 are SGHTA and FQGNSA. V lost 5 bases to trimming and J lost 4 bases; unmatched junction nucleotides: 7. CDR3 DNA: TGTGCCAGCAGCCTAACTAGCGGTAGATACGAGCAGTACTTC. This codes for CASSLTSGRYEQYF.

The rearrangement links TRBV2 to TRBJ2-5, with a tentative D call TRBD1 (5 bases). Per germline, CDR1 SNHLY and CDR2 FYNNEI. CDR3 length: 13 amino acids. Trimming took off 4 bases at V and 7 bases at J, with 13 bases between the two ends. This chain's CDR3 is CASSGDRLGTQYF. The CDR3 DNA is TGTGCCAGCAGTGGAGACAGACTCGGGACCCAGTACTTC.

The table lists this clonotype with a few counts. The rearrangement links TRBV12-3 or TRBV12-4 to TRBJ2-1; 8 bases line up with TRBD2. The junction had 8 bases not matched to a gene; V was cut back by 5 bases and J by 5 bases. This CDR3 contains 15 residues. The CDR3 coding sequence is TGTGCCAGCAGTCGCAGCGGGAGTAAAGACAATGAGCAGTTCTTC. Translation gives CASSRSGSKDNEQFF.

The V and J genes are TRBV2 and TRBJ1-5; D may be TRBD1 (6 bases). There are 14 residues in the CDR3. CDR1 and CDR2 (germline): SNHLY, FYNNEI. V gave up 7 bases and J gave up 0 bases, with 10 bases separating them. CDR3 DNA sequence: TGTGCCAGCATGAGGGGGAATAGCAATCAGCCCCAGCATTTT. Protein sequence: CASMRGNSNQPQHF.

This chain connects TRBV12-3 or TRBV12-4 to TRBJ1-1; 9 bases map to TRBD1. The trim removed 2 bases at V and 7 bases at J, leaving 2 bases unmatched. The CDR3 contains 13 residues. The CDR3 nucleotides read TGTGCCAGCAGTTTAAGGGGACAGGGTGAAGCTTTCTTT. Translating it yields CASSLRGQGEAFF.

There are many counts of this clonotype. This sequence joins TRBV20-1 and TRBJ2-7; 9 bases align to TRBD2. Germline CDR1 and CDR2: DFQATT and SNEGSKA (reference sequence). CDR3 length: 13 residues. Trimming took 2 bases from V and 3 from J; bases not matched to a gene: 2. The CDR3: CSARRLAVYEQYF. The CDR3 DNA reads TGCAGTGCTAGACGACTAGCGGTCTACGAGCAGTACTTC.

This clonotype turned up a few times. The rearrangement links TRBV4-1 to TRBJ2-7, with TRBD1 identical over 7 bases. The V gene's germline CDR1 is MGHRA and CDR2 YSYEKL. The CDR3 length is 15 residues. V dropped 2 bases and J dropped 3; count of bases not matched to a gene: 7. The CDR3 protein is CASSQRTGVGYEQYF. DNA of the CDR3: TGCGCCAGCAGCCAACGAACAGGGGTAGGCTACGAGCAGTACTTC.

This clonotype was detected a few times. The V and J genes are TRBV13 and TRBJ2-1; the match to TRBD2 covers 12 bases. CDR1 and CDR2 from the germline V gene are PRHDT and FYEKMQ (reference sequence). The CDR3 extends over 20 amino acids. V was clipped by 4 bases and J by 1 base; unmatched bases: 14. The CDR3 loop is CASSSTTTQTSGRSYNEQFF. The CDR3 DNA reads as TGTGCCAGCAGCTCGACGACGACCCAAACTAGCGGGAGGTCCTACAATGAGCAGTTCTTC.

The chain combines TRBV29-1 with TRBJ1-2; TRBD1 matches 8 bases. With 6 bases clipped from V and 8 bases from J, the junction kept 17 bases outside the gene matches. The CDR3 extends over 15 amino acids. Germline V lookup: CDR1 SQVTM, CDR2 ANQGSEA. CDR3 protein: CSVPHGQGQWKGYTF. In nucleotides, the CDR3 is TGCAGCGTACCCCACGGACAGGGCCAATGGAAGGGCTACACCTTC.

This chain connects TRBV6-2 or TRBV6-3 to TRBJ2-7; TRBD2 matches 12 bases. The CDR3 has 14 residues. Germline-derived CDR1 and CDR2 are MNHEY and SVGEGT. Losses at the gene ends were 4 bases for V and 5 bases for J; bases not matched to a gene: 3. CDR3 nucleotide sequence: TGTGCCAGCAGTTCCACTAGCGGGAGGAACGAGCAGTACTTC. This sequence encodes CASSSTSGRNEQYF.

This clonotype has at least ten counts. The gene calls are TRBV6-7 and TRBJ1-6; D may be TRBD1 (5 bases). TRBV6-7 is an ORF, and what it does is uncertain. The CDR3 runs 17 residues. V lost 6 bases to trimming and J lost 8 bases, with 23 bases between them. The CDR3 DNA reads TGTGCCAGCAGAACCCCCCATCTGAGGATAGGGGATTCACCCCTCCACTTT. This sequence encodes CASRTPHLRIGDSPLHF.

This clonotype was observed a handful of times. The chain uses TRBV2 and TRBJ2-7; D is uncertain. V was shortened by 0 bases and J by 6 bases, with 6 bases between the two germline ends. CDR3 size: 12 residues. The germline V gene encodes CDR1 SNHLY and CDR2 FYNNEI. The CDR3 sequence is CASSEAYGEQYF. CDR3 sequence (DNA): TGTGCCAGCAGTGAAGCGTACGGCGAGCAGTACTTC.

A few counts support this clonotype. The rearrangement uses TRBV12-3 or TRBV12-4 and TRBJ2-1; D gene unclear. The V end was cut by 3 bases, the J end by 3 bases, with 6 bases between. The CDR3 has 13 residues. Here the CDR3 reads CASSFSNYNEQFF. DNA for the CDR3: TGTGCCAGCAGTTTTAGCAACTACAATGAGCAGTTCTTC.

Only a few counts were recorded for this clonotype. V gene TRBV11-2 combines with J gene TRBJ1-1, with TRBD1 as a possible D gene (6 bases). The CDR3 consists of 16 residues. Looked up from germline, CDR1 is SGHAT and CDR2 is FQNNGV. V lost 1 base, J lost 1 base, and 13 bases lay in between. Here the CDR3 DNA reads TGTGCCAGCAGCTTAGCCCCGACAGGTACGAACACTGAAGCTTTCTTT. This sequence encodes CASSLAPTGTNTEAFF. Filled out from reference TRBV11-2 and TRBJ1-1, the complete variable domain reads EAGVAQSPRYKIIEKRQSVAFWCNPISGHATLYWYQQILGQGPKLLIQFQNNGVVDDSQLPKDRFSAERLKGVDSTLKIQPAKLEDSAVYLCASSLAPTGTNTEAFFGQGTRLTVV.

The chain links TRBV20-1 to TRBJ1-1, with 7 nucleotides matching TRBD1. V was pared by 5 bases and J by 4 bases, with 10 bases of the junction left unmatched. This CDR3 comprises 14 residues. CDR1 DFQATT and CDR2 SNEGSKA come from the germline V gene (reference sequence). CDR3 amino acids: CSAGTQAGGTEAFF. The CDR3 region has the DNA TGCAGTGCTGGCACCCAGGCAGGGGGCACTGAAGCTTTCTTT.

This clonotype was picked up a small number of times. The chain links TRBV10-3 to TRBJ2-5; possibly TRBD2 for D (6 bases). The germline CDR1 and CDR2 sequences are ENHRY and SYGVKD. V was pared by 2 bases and J by 5 bases, with 12 bases between. The CDR3 spans 14 residues. The CDR3 sequence is CAISEDRDSETQYF. CDR3 coding DNA: TGTGCCATCAGTGAGGACCGGGACTCGGAGACCCAGTACTTC.

This clonotype was recorded a few times. The genes are TRBV3-1 and TRBJ1-2; TRBD1 matches at 9 bases. The CDR3 extends over 16 amino acids. V dropped 1 base and J dropped 5; count of bases not matched to a gene: 8. Looked up from germline, CDR1 is LGHDT and CDR2 is YNNKEL (reference sequence). The CDR3 DNA reads TGTGCCAGCAGCCAAGGGACAGGGGACCGAGGTTATGGCTACACCTTC. This codes for CASSQGTGDRGYGYTF. The whole variable domain, filled in from reference TRBV3-1 and TRBJ1-2, reads DTAVSQTPKYLVTQMGNDKSIKCEQNLGHDTMYWYKQDSKKFLKIMFSYNNKELIINETVPNRFSPKSPDKAHLNLHINSLELGDSAVYFCASSQGTGDRGYGYTFGSGTRLTVV.

This clonotype was seen repeatedly, ten times or more. The J gene is TRBJ2-7, the V gene TRBV29-1; tentatively, D is TRBD1 (6 bases). Germline V CDR1 and CDR2: SQVTM, ANQGSEA. The CDR3 extends over 13 amino acids. Trimming removed 4 bases from V and 2 bases from J, with 12 bases in between. The CDR3 sequence is CSVARTATYEQYF. The CDR3 DNA reads TGCAGCGTTGCCAGGACAGCGACCTACGAGCAGTACTTC.

The table lists this clonotype with many counts. V is TRBV7-2 and J is TRBJ1-5; D is possibly TRBD1 (6 bases). Germline V gene lookup returns CDR1 SGHTA and CDR2 FQGNSA. Trimming cost V 4 bases and J 4 bases, with 11 bases left between them. This CDR3 has 14 residues. In DNA, the CDR3 is TGTGCCAGCAGCTCAGGACAGCCGAATCAGCCCCAGCATTTT. Translated, it gives CASSSGQPNQPQHF.

Only a few counts were recorded for this clonotype. This chain uses TRBV15 with TRBJ2-6; possibly TRBD1 for D (6 bases). The CDR3 spans 15 residues. CDR1 and CDR2 (germline): LNHNV, YYDKDF (reference sequence). V was clipped by 7 bases and J by 2 bases, with 12 bases between them. For the CDR3, the DNA is TGTGCCACCACACGAACAGGGACTGGGGCCAACGTCCTGACTTTC. Protein: CATTRTGTGANVLTF.

This clonotype occurred a few times. This chain connects TRBV5-5 to TRBJ1-4; the D gene is possibly TRBD1 (6 bases). Trimming took 2 bases from V and 4 from J, leaving 12 bases between them. The germline V gene has CDR1 SGHKS and CDR2 YYEKEE (reference sequence). The CDR3 covers 15 residues. CDR3 residues: CASSFPDRYNEKLFF. The CDR3 DNA is TGTGCCAGCAGCTTTCCGGACAGATATAATGAAAAACTGTTTTTT. Looking up the rest from reference TRBV5-5 and TRBJ1-4 gives the full variable domain: DAGVTQSPTHLIKTRGQQVTLRCSPISGHKSVSWYQQVLGQGPQFIFQYYEKEERGRGNFPDRFSARQFPNYSSELNVNALLLGDSALYLCASSFPDRYNEKLFFGSGTQLSVL.

This clonotype was seen ten or more times. The chain uses TRBV27 and TRBJ2-7; D is ambiguous. The CDR3 consists of 12 residues. Trimming took 8 bases from V and 0 from J, leaving 8 bases between them. Germline CDR1 reads MNHEY; CDR2 reads SMNVEV (reference sequence). The CDR3 sequence is CASYSSSYEQYF. CDR3 nucleotide sequence: TGTGCCAGCTACAGTAGCTCCTACGAGCAGTACTTC.

Points on this clonotype: The junction departs from the called germline gene at one end, perhaps through a read error. The chain uses TRBV27 and TRBJ2-3, with unresolved D. The CDR3 spans 14 residues. Germline V gene lookup returns CDR1 MNHEY and CDR2 SMNVEV (reference sequence). CDR3 sequence reads: CASSLSRSTDTQYF. CDR3 nucleotides: TGTGCCAGCAGTCTATCCCGAAGCACAGATACGCAGTATTTT.

This clonotype was picked up a small number of times. This chain links TRBV24-1 with TRBJ2-7; tentative D call: TRBD1 (6 bases). The CDR3 runs to 13 residues. V was pared by 6 bases and J by 1 base, with 9 bases between. Germline-derived CDR1 and CDR2 are KGHDR and SFDVKD. CDR3 nucleotides: TGTGCCACCAGTCAGGGACAATCCTACGAGCAGTACTTC. Translating gives CATSQGQSYEQYF.

This clonotype was seen a few times. This chain joins TRBV18 and TRBJ2-7; D gene uncertain. V dropped 0 bases and J dropped 3 bases, with 12 bases sitting between them. Germline V gene data show CDR1 as KGHSH and CDR2 as LQKENI. There are 15 residues in the CDR3. The CDR3 nucleotides read TGTGCCAGCTCACCACCTCTTGGCAGTGTCTACGAGCAGTACTTC. As protein: CASSPPLGSVYEQYF.

At least ten counts were recorded for this clonotype. This chain joins TRBV11-2 and TRBJ2-7, with TRBD1 matching 9 bases. Germline loops: CDR1 SGHAT, CDR2 FQNNGV. V was clipped by 3 bases and J by 3 bases; unmatched bases: 6. The CDR3 totals 15 residues. CDR3 region: CASSFYRGPYYEQYF. CDR3 coding DNA: TGTGCCAGCAGCTTTTACAGGGGGCCTTACTACGAGCAGTACTTC.

This clonotype was detected ten times or more. The V and J genes are TRBV3-1 and TRBJ2-5; the D is unclear. V shed 3 bases and J shed 3 bases, with 8 bases lying between them. This CDR3 has 13 residues. The germline V gene encodes CDR1 LGHDT and CDR2 YNNKEL (reference sequence). The CDR3 bases are TGTGCCAGCAGCCAGACATACGAAGAGACCCAGTACTTC. It is translated as CASSQTYEETQYF.